Listed below are T cell receptor beta chains from one sample, sequenced in a study of CXCR3-negative and CXCR3-positive naive CD8 T cells. From the 5' RACE reads, TCRdb lists one entry per CDR3 protein and no DNA. The sample has 45,000 to 75,000 distinct CDR3 sequences. The sequencing input was naive CXCR3- CD8+ T cells from blood. The receptors here all came from a human donor in good health. Some clones in this sample may be carry-over from other donors' samples. CDR3s include the opening cysteine and the closing phenylalanine or tryptophan.

J gene,CDR3 length,V gene,CDR3 protein
TRBJ2-2,15,TRBV19,CASTAGQEFTGELFF
TRBJ2-6,14,TRBV20-1,CSADRVTGANVLTF
TRBJ2-7,16,TRBV7-8,CASSLVGTGPSYEQYF
TRBJ2-3,20,TRBV6-2/TRBV6-3,CASSYSDDSGTGGRTDTQYF
TRBJ2-7,11,TRBV28,CAIQGTYEQYF
TRBJ2-3,15,TRBV7-9,CASSVGGVPTDTQYF
TRBJ2-5,14,TRBV4-1,CASSQAGPEETQYF
TRBJ2-4,14,TRBV21-1,CAREPGAAKNIQYF
TRBJ1-2,13,TRBV7-6,CASRGRSNYGYTF
TRBJ2-3,16,TRBV6-4,CASSDLAGGDTDTQYF
TRBJ2-7,14,TRBV27,CASSLLGTNYEQYF
TRBJ2-2,17,TRBV28,CASVAFSGLGGTGELFF
TRBJ1-1,14,TRBV20-1,CSARDRRGNTEAFF
TRBJ2-3,16,TRBV10-3,CAISVFAGGGTDTQYF
TRBJ2-7,13,TRBV12-3/TRBV12-4,CASRGQGTGEQYF
TRBJ1-1,15,TRBV29-1,CSVPRPGVMNTEAFF
TRBJ2-7,15,TRBV7-6,CASSTYRFQAYEQYF
TRBJ2-5,14,TRBV29-1,CSVDRDRGYETQYF
TRBJ2-7,14,TRBV5-1,CASSTGQGNYEQCF
TRBJ2-3,17,TRBV13,CASSLVEGYTSTDTQYF
TRBJ2-1,16,TRBV7-2,CASSLGGGGADNEQFF
TRBJ1-1,12,TRBV29-1,CSVDQGETEAFF
TRBJ2-7,14,TRBV20-1,CSAGRLAGGSEQYF
TRBJ2-3,13,TRBV18,CASSPPGRDTQYF
TRBJ2-7,12,TRBV29-1,CSVDRDSYEQYF
TRBJ1-2,16,TRBV5-1,CASSFIQQGNDYGYTF
TRBJ2-7,12,TRBV10-3,CAIRSDSYERYF
TRBJ2-5,15,TRBV14,CASSQDRGVQETQYF
TRBJ2-7,11,TRBV25-1,CASSAGYEQYF
TRBJ2-1,16,TRBV7-9,CASSPGTSGSYNEQFF
TRBJ2-5,15,TRBV7-3,CASSLLPGAEETQYF
TRBJ2-7,13,TRBV29-1,CSARGAGAYEQYF
TRBJ2-2,17,TRBV6-2/TRBV6-3,CASSYFSGGSNTGELFF
TRBJ2-7,15,TRBV9,CASSVGGGTSGEQYF
TRBJ1-4,14,TRBV7-9,CASSPGGADEKLFF
TRBJ2-7,12,TRBV27,CASRTGSYEQYF
TRBJ1-2,12,TRBV7-8,CASSADNYGYTF
TRBJ2-1,17,TRBV12-3/TRBV12-4,CASIPGQGDISYNEQFF
TRBJ1-1,15,TRBV5-4,CASSVAGTGNTEAFF
TRBJ2-3,14,TRBV29-1,CSVPGGLAADTQYF
TRBJ2-1,15,TRBV20-1,CSAPSQVVSYNEQFF
TRBJ2-7,13,TRBV7-2,CASSLTQGDEQYF
TRBJ2-5,16,TRBV7-2,CASSLAGVASQETQYF
TRBJ2-3,15,TRBV7-8,CASSHVWRGTDTQYF
TRBJ2-2,16,TRBV4-1,CASSPHGLGNTGELFF
TRBJ2-3,13,TRBV29-1,CSVDGTSTDTQYF
TRBJ2-7,12,TRBV7-2,CASSLGRLEQYF